This TCR beta chain originates from a study of CD8+ T cells in alopecia areata. It was cDNA, reverse transcribed from extracted RNA, that served as the sequencing template. Sequenced by immunoSEQ multiplex PCR; TCRdb stores in-frame clones only, minus some. The sample is made up of about 270,000 clones, none counted only once. The pooled cutaneous lymph node cells were sorted using several markers (CD4, CD8alpha, NKG2D, NKG2ACE and others). This CDR3 is built from 12 residues. Germline CDR1 and CDR2: LGHDT and YNNKQL (reference sequence). A few counts support this clone. Its target is unknown. These gene names are mouse names. The CDR3 is cut off 4 residues early in the read; its end comes from the germline J gene. Study observations and caveats: Unlike in mice, where it was clearer, TCR sharing across patients was less clear, possibly HLA-related. Lesional tissue from the scalp (especially in alopecia totalis/universalis) showed higher clonality than normal scalp.

Material: CD4+ T cells sorted from a lymph node. The TCR originated in a C3H/HeJ mouse with alopecia areata. For this mouse line, the MHC haplotype is H2-k. This chain links TRBV4 with TRBJ2-2, with D possibly being TRBD1 (6 bases). CDR3 DNA (partial): TGTGCCAGCAGTCGGACAGTCGGG. It encodes CASSRTVG. The full CDR3 reads CASSRTVGQLYF. The whole variable domain, filled in from reference TRBV4 and TRBJ2-2, reads ETAVFQTPNYHVTQVGNEVSFNCKQTLGHDTMYWYKQDSKKLLKIMFSYNNKQLIVNETVPRRFSPQSSDKAHLNLRIKSVEPEDSAVYLCASSRTVGQLYFGEGSKLTVL.